Following are 22 T cell receptor beta chains from one sample sequenced in a study of response to subunit inactivated influenza vaccine. Using its own MiXCR run on the RT-PCR reads, TCRdb lists one record per CDR3 protein. The sample has 150,000 to 200,000 distinct CDR3 sequences; approximately 8.7% are singletons. This material consisted of non-naive T cells sorted from PBMCs, taken on the day of vaccination. These receptors originate from a man between 45 and 60 years old who received an inactivated influenza vaccine.

This clonotype was recorded a few times. Here the CDR3 reads CATSASWDTVAKNIQYF. DNA for the CDR3: TGTGCCACCAGTGCATCGTGGGACACCGTAGCCAAAAACATTCAGTACTTC. J is TRBJ2-4 and V is TRBV24-1; D perhaps matches TRBD1 (6 bases). V shed 5 bases and J shed 0 bases, with 16 bases lying between them. Looked up from germline, CDR1 is KGHDR and CDR2 is SFDVKD. This CDR3 has 17 residues.

J is TRBJ2-1 and V is TRBV7-2; no definite D call. The CDR3 sequence is 15 residues long. Germline V gives CDR1 SGHTA, CDR2 FQGNSA. V was trimmed by 5 bases and J by 1 base, leaving 12 bases between them. CDR3 sequence: CASSQDTYSYNEQFF. The CDR3 DNA reads TGTGCCAGCAGCCAAGACACGTATTCCTACAATGAGCAGTTCTTC.

This chain connects TRBV5-1 to TRBJ2-3, with 11 bases that match TRBD2. Trimming cost V 4 bases and J 2 bases; bases outside gene matches: 9. This CDR3 has 17 amino acids. Germline CDR1 is SGHRS and CDR2 is YFSETQ. DNA for the CDR3: TGCGCCAGCAGCCGCCAGGGACTAGCGGACTTCACAGATACGCAGTATTTT. Protein: CASSRQGLADFTDTQYF.

This clonotype was counted ten times or more. The rearrangement uses TRBV7-2 and TRBJ2-7; 10 bases fit TRBD1. Per the germline V gene, CDR1 is SGHTA and CDR2 is FQGNSA. This CDR3 is built from 15 residues. V lost 6 bases and J lost 0; bases outside the gene matches: 5. This CDR3 reads CASSWDRGYSYEQYF. The CDR3 DNA is TGTGCCAGCAGTTGGGACAGGGGTTACTCCTACGAGCAGTACTTC.

The V call is TRBV30, the J call TRBJ1-3; no firm D call. Looked up from germline, CDR1 is GTSNPN and CDR2 is SVGIG (reference sequence). V was trimmed by 3 bases and J by 4 bases, leaving 10 bases between them. This CDR3 region has 13 residues. The DNA of the CDR3 is TGTGCCTGGAGGAACTTGGGGGGAAACACCATATATTTT. Its translation is CAWRNLGGNTIYF.

The genes are TRBV20-1 and TRBJ1-6; maybe TRBD1 (6 bases). CDR1 and CDR2 (germline): DFQATT, SNEGSKA (reference sequence). There are 14 residues in the CDR3. Trimming stripped 3 bases from V and 5 bases from J, with 11 bases between. CDR3 bases: TGCAGTGCTAGCACACAGGGAAATAATTCACCCCTCCACTTT. This gives the protein CSASTQGNNSPLHF.

V usage is TRBV12-3 or TRBV12-4 and J usage is TRBJ1-5; unclear D gene. Trimming removed 3 bases from V and 1 base from J, with 7 bases in between. The length of the CDR3 is 14 residues. This chain's CDR3 is CASSLQESNQPQHF. The CDR3 DNA is TGTGCCAGCAGTTTGCAAGAAAGCAATCAGCCCCAGCATTTT.

In this sample, this clonotype turned up many times. V gene TRBV6-5 combines with J gene TRBJ2-7; no clear D gene. The CDR3 length is 15 residues. Trimming stripped 3 bases from V and 2 bases from J, with 14 bases between. CDR1 is MNHEY and CDR2 is SVGAGI in the germline V gene. This CDR3 reads CASSYGSPRTYEQYF. CDR3 nucleotides: TGTGCCAGCAGTTATGGTTCGCCCCGAACCTACGAGCAGTACTTC.

This clonotype was detected many times. The gene calls are TRBV4-2 and TRBJ2-2, with D unresolved. Per germline, CDR1 LGHNA and CDR2 YNFKEQ. The CDR3 runs 16 residues. Trimming left V 1 base short and J 6 bases short, with 15 bases between. The CDR3 is CASSQGHSLKSGELFF. The DNA for the CDR3 is TGTGCCAGCAGCCAAGGGCACAGTCTTAAGTCCGGGGAGCTGTTTTTT.

V and J are TRBV12-3 or TRBV12-4 and TRBJ2-3, with 7 bases matching TRBD2. The CDR3 runs to 17 residues. The junction had 10 bases not matched to a gene; V was cut back by 1 base and J by 3 bases. The DNA of the CDR3 is TGTGCCAGCAGTTTAGATTCAGGAGCGGGGATAACAGATACGCAGTATTTT. This codes for CASSLDSGAGITDTQYF.

This clonotype has a count of ten or more. V gene TRBV29-1 combines with J gene TRBJ2-2; D is unclear. With 4 bases removed from V and 4 bases from J, the gap between germline ends came to 7 bases. From germline, CDR1 is SQVTM and CDR2 ANQGSEA. The CDR3 has 12 amino acids. The CDR3 is CSVVRSTGELFF. The CDR3 DNA follows: TGCAGCGTTGTTAGGTCCACCGGGGAGCTGTTTTTT.

This clonotype showed up many times. CDR3 in amino acids: CASSPDGTGVSTGELFF. Written as DNA, the CDR3 is TGTGCCAGCAGCCCCGACGGGACAGGGGTTAGCACCGGGGAGCTGTTTTTT. V and J are TRBV7-9 and TRBJ2-2, with 10 bases aligning to TRBD1. Per germline, CDR1 SEHNR and CDR2 FQNEAQ (reference sequence). The CDR3 loop spans 17 amino acids. V was clipped by 5 bases and J by 4 bases; unmatched bases: 10.

The chain has TRBV20-1 and TRBJ2-7; D unresolved. Germline V gene sequence: CDR1 DFQATT, CDR2 SNEGSKA (reference sequence). This CDR3 spans 15 amino acids. The V end was cut by 1 base, the J end by 0 bases, with 13 bases between. CDR3 in amino acids: CSARAPGISSYEQYF. DNA of the CDR3: TGCAGTGCTAGAGCCCCGGGTATAAGCTCCTACGAGCAGTACTTC.

This clonotype was counted many times. The gene calls are TRBV19 and TRBJ2-1; D gene uncertain. Trimming removed 6 bases from V and 5 bases from J, with 20 bases in between. CDR3 length: 16 residues. Germline CDR1 reads LNHDA; CDR2 reads SQIVND (reference sequence). CDR3 sequence: CASSPLRAPSHNEQFF. The CDR3 DNA sequence: TGTGCCAGTAGCCCTTTACGTGCCCCGTCCCACAATGAGCAGTTCTTC.

This clonotype has only a few counts. The CDR3 sequence is CASGIGGNYGYTF. CDR3 coding DNA: TGTGCCAGCGGTATAGGGGGGAACTATGGCTACACCTTC. The rearrangement links TRBV6-1 to TRBJ1-2, with D perhaps matching TRBD1 (6 bases). CDR3 size: 13 residues. Germline V gene sequence: CDR1 MNHNS, CDR2 SASEGT. V shed 8 bases and J shed 2 bases, with 12 bases lying between them.

This clonotype was seen more than once but under ten times. V usage is TRBV5-1 and J usage is TRBJ2-4; D assignment may be TRBD1 or TRBD2 (5 bases each). Trimming cost V 6 bases and J 8 bases, with 18 bases left between them. The CDR3 extends over 14 amino acids. Per the germline V gene, CDR1 is SGHRS and CDR2 is YFSETQ. The CDR3 bases are TGCGCCAGCAACCGGGACGGGAACGGTGACATTCAGTACTTC. Translation: CASNRDGNGDIQYF.

The table lists this clonotype with many counts. The V call is TRBV29-1, the J call TRBJ2-4, with a weak D call TRBD2 (6 bases). The germline V and J ends were trimmed by 6 bases and 0 bases, with 12 bases remaining between them. The V gene's germline CDR1 is SQVTM and CDR2 ANQGSEA. The CDR3 extends over 14 amino acids. The CDR3 protein is CSVGSTLAKNIQYF. In DNA form, the CDR3 reads TGCAGCGTCGGGAGTACACTAGCCAAAAACATTCAGTACTTC.

This clonotype has a count of ten or more. The V and J genes are TRBV7-9 and TRBJ2-3, with D unclear. V lost 4 bases, J lost 6 bases, and 8 bases lay in between. The CDR3 runs to 12 residues. Germline V CDR1 and CDR2: SEHNR, FQNEAQ (reference sequence). Written as DNA, the CDR3 is TGTGCCAGCAGCTCTCACAGCGATACGCAGTATTTT. Translation gives CASSSHSDTQYF.

In its sample, this clonotype was seen a few times. The V and J genes are TRBV3-1 and TRBJ2-4; D possibly corresponds to TRBD1 (5 bases). The germline V gene encodes CDR1 LGHDT and CDR2 YNNKEL (reference sequence). The CDR3 is 12 amino acids. Trimming left V 4 bases short and J 8 bases short, with 9 bases between. The CDR3: CASSRGLDIQYF. In DNA form, the CDR3 reads TGTGCCAGCAGCCGGGGCTTGGACATTCAGTACTTC.

The V gene is TRBV7-8, the J gene TRBJ2-4; D is ambiguous. The V gene lost 7 bases and the J gene lost 0 bases, with 10 bases spanning the gap. Germline assignment: CDR1 SGHVS and CDR2 FQNEAQ. This CDR3 spans 14 amino acids. CDR3 nucleotide sequence: TGTGCCAGCACAGCACTTACAGCCAAAAACATTCAGTACTTC. This encodes CASTALTAKNIQYF. Variable domain in full (rest from reference TRBV7-8 and TRBJ2-4): GAGVSQSPRYKVAKRGQDVALRCDPISGHVSLFWYQQALGQGPEFLTYFQNEAQLDKSGLPSDRFFAERPEGSVSTLKIQRTQQEDSAVYLCASTALTAKNIQYFGAGTRLSVL.

This clonotype was counted a few times. The rearrangement joins TRBV20-1 to TRBJ2-3, with D perhaps matching TRBD1 (6 bases). The CDR3 sequence is 16 residues long. Germline V lookup: CDR1 DFQATT, CDR2 SNEGSKA (reference sequence). V dropped 3 bases and J dropped 2 bases, with 18 bases sitting between them. DNA for the CDR3: TGCAGTGCTAGCCCGGGGACAAGTGAATACACAGATACGCAGTATTTT. Protein product: CSASPGTSEYTDTQYF.

V gene TRBV9 combines with J gene TRBJ2-2, with no clear D. The length of the CDR3 is 15 residues. V was clipped by 0 bases and J by 1 base, with 7 bases between them. Germline values: CDR1 SGDLS, CDR2 YYNGEE. CDR3 DNA sequence: TGTGCCAGCAGCGTAGGTCAGGAGAACACCGGGGAGCTGTTTTTT. Translated, it gives CASSVGQENTGELFF.